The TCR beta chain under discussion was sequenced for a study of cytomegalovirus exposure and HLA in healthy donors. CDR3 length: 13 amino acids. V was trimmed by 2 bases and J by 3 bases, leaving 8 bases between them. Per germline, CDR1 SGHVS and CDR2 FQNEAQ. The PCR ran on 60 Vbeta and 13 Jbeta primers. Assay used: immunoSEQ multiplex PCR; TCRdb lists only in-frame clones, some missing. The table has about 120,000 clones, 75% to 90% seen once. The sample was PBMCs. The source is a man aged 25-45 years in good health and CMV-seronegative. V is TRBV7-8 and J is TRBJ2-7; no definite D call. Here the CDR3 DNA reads TGTGCCAGCAGCTTATCTCCGGTCTACGAGCAGTACTTC. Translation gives CASSLSPVYEQYF.